This T cell receptor beta chain was recorded in a study of blood T cells in healthy people across ages (dated by TCRdb to the mid-2010s). With regard to the full study: Template switching captured roughly one uniquely barcoded TCR beta cDNA molecule per two T cells in model experiments. Using deep sequencing normalized with unique cDNA molecular identifiers, the study measured how TCR beta repertoire diversity changes with age. The donors were divided into four age groups: young (average roughly 15 years), middle-aged (roughly 40), aged (around 67) and long-lived (around 80). To avoid experimental bias, donors of different ages were randomly spread across the sequencing lanes. The study analyzed two additional independent replicas of 1 million unique cDNA reads from the same blood draw for two donors, one aged 18 to 29 and one aged 80 or older. Here is what the overall study found, with its caveats: The percentage of naive T cells measured by flow cytometry correlated strongly with observed TCR beta diversity. Conclusive comparison of naive and antigen-experienced compartments was prevented by the profiling of bulk unsorted PBMCs. Compared with the aged group, the long-lived group had more naive CD4+ T cells, fewer expanded clones and increased TCR diversity, a pattern suggesting age selection. Estimates of total diversity from one million sequenced T cells were regarded as lower bounds and underestimates. As age increased, observed TCR beta diversity per million T cells dropped in a roughly linear way, and a significant reduction was already evident by age 40. Because donor CMV infection status was unknown, age-related changes in expanded clonotypes were potentially confounded.

Systemically healthy Caucasian individuals from Russia, 35 to 50 in total and aged about 6 to 95 years, were included as donors. Each donor gave about 9.2 milliliters of peripheral blood, drawn into EDTA-treated Vacutainer tubes. Ficoll-Paque density-gradient centrifugation was used to isolate PBMCs, with at least 6.5 million per sample. Trizol reagent was used to extract total RNA from the PBMCs, yielding at least 5.5 micrograms per sample. For every donor, an aliquot of PBMCs went through flow cytometry to measure the percentages of naive CD45RAhigh/CD27high T cells. Comment on this clonotype: Its antigen has not been determined. No clone much larger than this one lies a single base away; base qualities are absent.

Measured from the cysteine to the phenylalanine, the CDR3 is 16 residues long. Only CDR3 DNA is held: 48 bases, read in frame from base 1. From a lookup of the germline V gene, CDR1 and CDR2 are KGHSH and LQKENI. V is pared back by 3 bases and J by 0 bases, with 15 bases lying between the germline termini. The library was prepared using 5' RACE. Sequencing instrument: Illumina HiSeq 2500. A second 7 to 11 cycle PCR used a sample-barcoded 5' primer and a J-beta primer mix. Each TCR beta cDNA molecule received a unique molecular identifier from a template-switch 5' adaptor carrying 12 random nucleotides. At least 2.5 million CDR3-containing paired-end reads were obtained from each sample. The Mint cDNA synthesis kit, primed by a TRBC-specific oligonucleotide, was used to synthesize first-strand cDNA from all RNA. All cDNA was treated with uracil-DNA glycosylase and then went through a first 18-cycle PCR with the universal primers M1SS and BC2_uni_R. The authors processed their data as follows. Each sample was normalized by randomly selecting 1 million high-quality reads, each carrying a distinct molecular identifier. Reads sharing molecular identifiers were discarded rather than binned into consensus sequences. MiTCR, set to a Q25 quality threshold and the strictest error-elimination algorithm, was used for CDR3 identification, clonotype clustering and error correction. Lower-bound total TCR beta diversity was estimated with a nonparametric unseen species model using Euler transformation. TCRdb trimmed public reads at Q25 via fastp, called clones via MiXCR and kept in-frame beta chains. Rows matching on CDR3 protein sequence are summarized as one entry with the most common DNA and genes. The V and J calls follow TCRdb's processing rather than the paper's. The sample has hundreds of thousands of distinct CDR3 sequences on record, 58% of them singletons. The ten largest clones capture roughly 22% of the sample.

This TCR was sampled from a man younger than 40 in good health. The V gene is TRBV18 and the J gene is TRBJ2-7; the D gene is not confidently resolved. The sequencing sample was made of blood. The nucleotide sequence is TGTGCCAGCTCACCTTATTCGACTCTAAGCTCCTACGAGCAGTACTTC. Its protein reads: CASSPYSTLSSYEQYF. Beyond the CDR3, the reference TRBV18 and TRBJ2-7 genes provide the residues; the full variable domain reads: NAGVMQNPRHLVRRRGQEARLRCSPMKGHSHVYWYRQLPEEGLKFMVYLQKENIIDESGMPKERFSAEFPKEGPSILRIQQVVRGDSAAYFCASSPYSTLSSYEQYFGPGTRLTVT.